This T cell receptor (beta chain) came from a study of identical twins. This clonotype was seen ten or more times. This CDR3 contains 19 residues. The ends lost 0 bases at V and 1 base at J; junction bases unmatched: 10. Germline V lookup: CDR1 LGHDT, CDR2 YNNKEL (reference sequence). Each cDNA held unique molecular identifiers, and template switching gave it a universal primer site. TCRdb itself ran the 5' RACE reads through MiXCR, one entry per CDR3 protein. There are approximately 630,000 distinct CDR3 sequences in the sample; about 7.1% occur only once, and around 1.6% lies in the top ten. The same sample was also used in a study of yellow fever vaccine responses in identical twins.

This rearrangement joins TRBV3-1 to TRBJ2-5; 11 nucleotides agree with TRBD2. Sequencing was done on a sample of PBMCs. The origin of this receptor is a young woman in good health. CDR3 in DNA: TGTGCCAGCAGCCAAGATGGGGTGGGGCTAGCGGGAGGCCAAGAGACCCAGTACTTC. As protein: CASSQDGVGLAGGQETQYF.